This TCR beta chain was identified in a study of T-cell reconstitution after alpha-beta-depleted transplantation in children. This CDR3 comprises 12 residues. Deletions cut 7 bases from V and 6 bases from J, with 12 bases between. Germline V gene lookup returns CDR1 SQVTM and CDR2 ANQGSEA. This clonotype was seen many times. Construction of the TCRbeta library involved unique molecular identifiers. Via MiXCR, TCRdb re-called the PCR reads, giving one row per CDR3 protein. Of roughly 48,000 distinct CDR3 sequences listed, 5.5% to 7.5% are singletons. Sample: PBMCs, mostly from graft donor cells, taken 60 days after TCRalphabeta/CD19-depleted stem cell transplant. This clonotype was obtained from a female patient aged 2-9 years who had a stem cell transplant for aplastic anemia, so the T cells may come from the graft donor. The chain joins TRBV29-1 to TRBJ2-2; D might be TRBD1 or TRBD2, each matching 5 bases. CDR3: CSAGGVAGELFF. DNA for the CDR3: TGCAGCGCTGGGGGAGTAGCCGGGGAGCTGTTTTTT.